A selection of T cell receptor beta chains follows, all from one sample in a study of regulatory T cells. The protocol was immunoSEQ multiplex PCR, while the TCRdb copy is restricted to in-frame clones and leaves out a portion. The table includes some 30,000 clones, over 90% detected once. Sequencing was done on a sample of conventional CD4+ T cells sorted from blood. The receptors stem from a child between 2 and 9 years old with CD3G deficiency. The CDR3 runs from the conserved cysteine through the conserved F or W. Fields, in order: V gene, CDR3 protein.

v_gene: TRBV6-1
CDR3aa: CASSHSLGQYF

v_gene: TRBV28
CDR3aa: CASSPSTGIHEQYF

v_gene: TRBV6-6
CDR3aa: CASSRQGAVGGYTF

v_gene: TRBV5-1
CDR3aa: CASSLEGYHTDTQYF

v_gene: TRBV19
CDR3aa: CASSIWGPRNTGELFF

v_gene: TRBV30
CDR3aa: CAWSVLSRDTQYF

v_gene: TRBV6-6
CDR3aa: CASSPHGGVGYTF

v_gene: TRBV6-6
CDR3aa: CASRQTGDTEAFF

v_gene: TRBV28
CDR3aa: CASSPTVQGAGQYF

v_gene: TRBV7-8
CDR3aa: CASSLGGAQGQYF

v_gene: TRBV28
CDR3aa: CASSWTGKNYGYTF

v_gene: TRBV5-1
CDR3aa: CASSLAGTDTQYF

v_gene: TRBV28
CDR3aa: CASSLYGGIYGYTF

v_gene: TRBV6-1
CDR3aa: CASSPGWRVHGELFF

v_gene: TRBV19
CDR3aa: CASSSGRALDEQFF

v_gene: TRBV12-5
CDR3aa: CASGLVLRGREANYGYTF

v_gene: TRBV28
CDR3aa: CASSDSGRARHTQYF

v_gene: TRBV28
CDR3aa: CASSAGLAGAETQYF

v_gene: TRBV6-1
CDR3aa: CASSERAGLEQYF

v_gene: TRBV20-1
CDR3aa: CSARRGDTQYF

v_gene: TRBV6-6
CDR3aa: CASSFTPGQTEAFF

v_gene: TRBV5-1
CDR3aa: CASSPQGREQYF